Listed below are T cell receptor beta chains from one sample, sequenced in a study of blood T cell repertoires in COVID-19. Some clones are missing from TCRdb's copy, which holds only in-frame ones; the method was immunoSEQ multiplex PCR. The repertoire holds about 75,000 clones, with 79% as singletons. The sample consisted of peripheral blood. These receptors were taken from a woman aged 80 or over with active or convalescent COVID-19. Each CDR3 is given with its conserved first and last residue. A D gene is named only where the DNA matches it firmly. Size is stated for part of the rows, as once, few or many counts, or as a class when the clone is expanded.

D | J | size | V | DNA | CDR3
- | TRBJ2-1 | - | TRBV4-1 | TGCGCCAGCAGCCAAGAACCGGCGGGATTAGGTTACAATGAGCAGTTCTTC | CASSQEPAGLGYNEQFF
- | TRBJ2-5 | - | TRBV6-2/TRBV6-3 | TGTGCCAGCAGTTACGACCGACAGGTTTGGGGGACCCAGTACTTC | CASSYDRQVWGTQYF
- | TRBJ2-1 | - | TRBV14 | TGTGCCAGCAGCCCCCTCTCCTACAATGAGCAGTTCTTC | CASSPLSYNEQFF
TRBD1 | TRBJ2-1 | - | TRBV4-3 | TGCGCCAGCAGCCAAGACAGGGGGCTCTACAATGAGCAGTTCTTC | CASSQDRGLYNEQFF
- | TRBJ1-2 | - | TRBV15 | TGTGCCACCAGCACCAGGGGCTATGGCTACACCTTC | CATSTRGYGYTF
TRBD1 | TRBJ1-3 | - | TRBV12-5 | TGTGCTAGTGGTTTGGCTGCTTGGCAGGGGGCTTTCTTCTGGTTGAACACCATATATTTT | CASGLAAWQGAFFWLNTIYF
TRBD1 | TRBJ1-2 | - | TRBV18 | TGTGCCAGCTCACCGGGACAGGGTATGGGAGGCTACACCTTC | CASSPGQGMGGYTF
- | TRBJ1-4 | - | TRBV28 | TGTGCCAGCAGTTCCCCAGGGAGGGGGGACGAAAAACTGTTTTTT | CASSSPGRGDEKLFF
TRBD2 | TRBJ2-3 | - | TRBV19 | TGTGCCAGTAGTACCGTCGGACTAGGTCAACGCACAGATACGCAGTATTTT | CASSTVGLGQRTDTQYF
- | TRBJ1-1 | once | TRBV10-1 | TGCGCCAGCAGTGACGGAGGGCTGAACACTGAAGCTTTCTTT | CASSDGGLNTEAFF
- | TRBJ2-4 | - | TRBV18 | TGTGCCAGCTCACCTGAACGGGGGTTTGTCAAAAACATTCAGTACTTC | CASSPERGFVKNIQYF
- | TRBJ2-3 | - | TRBV6-2/TRBV6-3 | TGTGCCAGCAGCCTGCTAGGTGGGCGGTGGGGACAAGATACGCAGTATTTT | CASSLLGGRWGQDTQYF
TRBD1 | TRBJ1-2 | few | TRBV28 | TGTGCCAGCAGTACGAAAAAGGGGGCCAGCTATGGCTACACCTTC | CASSTKKGASYGYTF
- | TRBJ1-4 | - | TRBV4-2 | TGTGCCAGCAGCCAAGTCGGACCGAGCGGGAGGGAACTGTTTTTT | CASSQVGPSGRELFF
- | TRBJ1-2 | - | TRBV5-1 | TGCGCCAGCAGCCTCGGCGGGGTGGACTATGGCTACACCTTC | CASSLGGVDYGYTF
- | TRBJ1-6 | - | TRBV12-3/TRBV12-4 | TGTGCCAGCAGTACGGACTTTTCACCCCTCCACTTT | CASSTDFSPLHF
TRBD1 | TRBJ1-1 | - | TRBV28 | TGTGCCAGCAGTCCACCTAACGGACAGGTTCCTGAAGCTTTCTTT | CASSPPNGQVPEAFF
- | TRBJ1-2 | - | TRBV6-2/TRBV6-3 | TGTGCCAGCAGTTACCCGGGTTCCGGCGGCTACACCTTC | CASSYPGSGGYTF
TRBD2 | TRBJ2-3 | - | TRBV6-2/TRBV6-3 | TGTGCCAGCAGTCTTACTAGCGGGGGGGCGGAAGTTACAGATACGCAGTATTTT | CASSLTSGGAEVTDTQYF
- | TRBJ1-2 | - | TRBV25-1 | TGTGCCAGCAGTAGACATGTAAACTATGGCTACACCTTC | CASSRHVNYGYTF